A selection of T cell receptor beta chains follows, all from one sample in a study of CD8 T cells in Susac syndrome. TCRdb reprocessed the immunoSEQ multiplex PCR reads via MiXCR and lists one record per CDR3 protein. The table includes a few hundred thousand distinct CDR3 sequences, 92% detected once. Sequencing used CD8+ T cells from PBMCs. These receptors were taken from a human donor with multiple sclerosis. CDR3s include the opening cysteine and the closing phenylalanine or tryptophan. The D gene is left open where the match is weak. Clone size, where shown, is once, few, many, or a class for clones that have expanded.

D gene	V gene	clone size	CDR3 length	J gene	CDR3 protein	CDR3 DNA
-	TRBV6-6	-	16	TRBJ1-5	CASSPEEERRNQPQHF	TGTGCCAGCAGCCCTGAGGAGGAGCGTAGGAATCAGCCCCAGCATTTT
-	TRBV12-3/TRBV12-4	-	13	TRBJ2-2	CASSPTPFGELFF	TGTGCCAGCAGTCCTACCCCCTTCGGGGAGCTGTTTTTT
-	TRBV11-2	-	15	TRBJ2-7	CASSLEVAGHYEQYF	TGTGCCAGCAGCTTAGAGGTGGCGGGCCACTACGAGCAGTACTTC
TRBD2	TRBV6-1	-	17	TRBJ2-7	CASRPALAGTHIHEQYF	TGTGCCAGCAGGCCGGCACTAGCGGGTACTCATATCCACGAGCAGTACTTC
-	TRBV20-1	-	16	TRBJ2-1	CSASERAVVSYNEQFF	TGCAGTGCTAGTGAACGAGCGGTGGTCTCCTACAATGAGCAGTTCTTC
-	TRBV4-3	once	17	TRBJ2-6	CASSQVLVTSGANVLTF	TGCGCCAGCAGCCAAGTTTTGGTCACCTCTGGGGCCAACGTCCTGACTTTC
TRBD2	TRBV7-9	-	19	TRBJ2-1	CASSPPLGFSSGRYNEQFF	TGTGCCAGCAGCCCACCGCTAGGCTTTTCTAGCGGGAGGTACAATGAGCAGTTCTTC
-	TRBV7-3	once	15	TRBJ2-5	CASSLTLALGETQYF	TGTGCCAGCAGCTTAACACTGGCACTAGGAGAGACCCAGTACTTC
-	TRBV2	-	16	TRBJ2-3	CASSELGGGGTDTQYF	TGTGCCAGCAGTGAATTGGGGGGGGGCGGCACAGATACGCAGTATTTT
TRBD2	TRBV19	-	14	TRBJ2-5	CASSTLAGEEIQYF	TGTGCCAGTAGTACACTAGCGGGGGAAGAGATCCAGTACTTC
-	TRBV7-3	-	15	TRBJ1-5	CASSLMAGADQPQHF	TGTGCCAGCAGCTTAATGGCAGGGGCAGACCAGCCCCAGCATTTT
-	TRBV7-9	-	16	TRBJ2-5	CASSLARDPEGETQYF	TGTGCCAGCAGCTTGGCCCGGGACCCGGAGGGAGAGACCCAGTACTTC
-	TRBV11-1	-	12	TRBJ2-7	CASSPRRDEQYF	TGTGCCAGCAGCCCAAGACGGGACGAGCAGTACTTC
TRBD1	TRBV20-1	-	13	TRBJ2-7	CSALDRGNYEQYF	TGCAGTGCTTTGGACAGGGGCAACTACGAGCAGTACTTC
-	TRBV7-2	-	16	TRBJ1-4	CASSLGGPATNEKLFF	TGTGCCAGCAGCTTAGGGGGACCGGCAACTAATGAAAAACTGTTTTTT
-	TRBV9	-	14	TRBJ2-1	CASSASGRSGYQFF	TGTGCCAGCAGCGCATCGGGACGGAGCGGGTATCAGTTCTTC
TRBD1	TRBV4-3	-	20	TRBJ2-5	CASSQEASGWGQGYQETQYF	TGCGCCAGCAGCCAAGAAGCCTCCGGCTGGGGACAGGGCTACCAAGAGACCCAGTACTTC
-	TRBV20-1	-	14	TRBJ2-7	CSARVLMPRREQYF	TGCAGTGCTAGAGTTCTCATGCCGCGCCGGGAGCAGTACTTC
TRBD1	TRBV20-1	-	14	TRBJ1-2	CSASPGGPPYGYTF	TGCAGTGCTTCCCCAGGGGGTCCTCCCTATGGCTACACCTTC
-	TRBV14	-	17	TRBJ1-2	CASSQDPRADYDYGYTF	TGTGCCAGCAGCCAAGATCCCAGGGCCGACTACGACTATGGCTACACCTTC
-	TRBV12-3/TRBV12-4	-	14	TRBJ2-7	CASSLIGRPYEQYF	TGTGCCAGCAGTTTAATAGGGAGGCCCTACGAGCAGTACTTC
TRBD2	TRBV9	-	16	TRBJ2-1	CASSATSGGSYNEQFF	TGTGCCAGCAGCGCAACTAGCGGGGGAAGTTACAATGAGCAGTTCTTC